What follows are 31 T cell receptor beta chains derived from one specimen sequenced in a study of T cell responses to AZD1222 COVID-19 vaccine. The repertoire was sequenced with immunoSEQ multiplex PCR; TCRdb's copy has only in-frame clones and lacks some. Of roughly 120,000 clones in the sample, approximately 89% were seen once. Material: peripheral blood, obtained 28 days after the second AZD1222 dose. The receptors were sampled from an adult who received the AZD1222 COVID-19 vaccine.

DNA for the CDR3: TGTGCCAGTAGTAGGGGGCAGGGCCCCCCTCAGCCCCAGCATTTT. This codes for CASSRGQGPPQPQHF. This rearrangement joins TRBV19 to TRBJ1-5; possible D gene TRBD1, 6 bases. The CDR3 has 15 amino acids. Trimming left V 4 bases short and J 6 bases short, with 16 bases between. The germline gives CDR1 LNHDA, CDR2 SQIVND (reference sequence).

The chain recombines TRBV2 with TRBJ2-3, with 7 bases that match TRBD1. Germline V gene data show CDR1 as SNHLY and CDR2 as FYNNEI. The V and J ends lost 5 bases and 5 bases, in that order; junction bases with no gene match: 4. There are 13 residues in the CDR3. The CDR3 DNA sequence: TGTGCCAGCAGTACAGGGGTAGTAGATACGCAGTATTTT. Protein sequence: CASSTGVVDTQYF. Full variable domain (remainder filled in from reference TRBV2 and TRBJ2-3): EPEVTQTPSHQVTQMGQEVILRCVPISNHLYFYWYRQILGQKVEFLVSFYNNEISEKSEIFDDQFSVERPDGSNFTLKIRSTKLEDSAMYFCASSTGVVDTQYFGPGTRLTVL.

The rearrangement uses TRBV30 and TRBJ1-1; D not certain. V dropped 5 bases and J dropped 3 bases, with 16 bases sitting between them. The germline V gene encodes CDR1 GTSNPN and CDR2 SVGIG (reference sequence). The CDR3 has 14 residues. The CDR3 loop reads CAWGPGVSDTEAFF. The CDR3 DNA reads as TGTGCCTGGGGCCCCGGGGTATCTGACACTGAAGCTTTCTTT.

This rearrangement joins TRBV10-3 to TRBJ1-2; no definite D call. Deletions cut 4 bases from V and 2 bases from J, with 17 bases between. The CDR3 contains 16 residues. Germline V gene data show CDR1 as ENHRY and CDR2 as SYGVKD. CDR3 loop: CAISGGYFETNYGYTF. CDR3 nucleotides: TGTGCCATCAGTGGAGGGTACTTTGAAACCAACTATGGCTACACCTTC.

The chain links TRBV7-3 to TRBJ1-1; D remains unclear. The CDR3 loop spans 13 amino acids. In germline, CDR1 is SGHTA, CDR2 FQGTGA. With 5 bases removed from V and 3 bases from J, the gap between germline ends came to 10 bases. CDR3 nucleotide sequence: TGTGCCAGCAGCAAAAGGGCGTACACTGAAGCTTTCTTT. It is translated as CASSKRAYTEAFF. The full variable domain, in which reference TRBV7-3 and TRBJ1-1 provide the parts outside the CDR3, is GAGVSQTPSNKVTEKGKYVELRCDPISGHTALYWYRQSLGQGPEFLIYFQGTGAADDSGLPNDRFFAVRPEGSVSTLKIQRTERGDSAVYLCASSKRAYTEAFFGQGTRLTVV.

The chain employs TRBV5-6 and TRBJ1-2, with 12 bases lining up with TRBD1. The germline CDR1 and CDR2 sequences are SGHDT and YYEEEE. J gave up 5 bases and V 4 bases, and 9 bases lay outside the gene matches. The CDR3 loop spans 16 amino acids. The CDR3 region is CASSLPGTGGNYGYTF. The CDR3 DNA reads TGTGCCAGCAGCCTCCCGGGGACAGGGGGCAATTATGGCTACACCTTC.

The chain has TRBV15 and TRBJ2-1, with 8 bases identical to TRBD1. The CDR3 contains 15 residues. The germline V gene encodes CDR1 LNHNV and CDR2 YYDKDF (reference sequence). Trimming cost V 3 bases and J 4 bases; bases outside gene matches: 5. CDR3 in amino acids: CATSRTGAVYNEQFF. CDR3 nucleotide sequence: TGTGCCACCAGCAGGACAGGGGCGGTGTACAATGAGCAGTTCTTC.

The chain couples TRBV23-1 to TRBJ1-2; D might be TRBD1 (6 bases). TRBV23-1 is an ORF; its function is uncertain. The CDR3 consists of 13 residues. V gave up 9 bases and J gave up 3 bases, with 14 bases separating them. DNA for the CDR3: TGCGCCAGGGGGGACACGCGACACTATGGCTACACCTTC. As protein: CARGDTRHYGYTF.

This clone was found a few times. The CDR3 DNA follows: TGTGCCAGCAGTTTATCGGCACAGTCGGCATATGGCTACACCTTC. It translates to CASSLSAQSAYGYTF. The rearrangement joins TRBV27 to TRBJ1-2; D remains unclear. V gave up 0 bases and J gave up 5 bases, with 13 bases separating them. This CDR3 is built from 15 residues. Per germline, CDR1 MNHEY and CDR2 SMNVEV (reference sequence).

V is TRBV7-9 and J is TRBJ2-3; 7 bases fit TRBD2. The CDR3 length is 15 residues. From germline, CDR1 is SEHNR and CDR2 FQNEAQ (reference sequence). Germline trimming cut 7 bases from V and 3 bases from J; bases unmatched to any gene: 10. The CDR3 DNA is TGTGCCAGCATCTTGTGGCGAGCGGGGACAGATACGCAGTATTTT. Translated, it gives CASILWRAGTDTQYF.

The chain links TRBV7-3 to TRBJ2-1; 12 nucleotides line up with TRBD1. Germline V gene sequence: CDR1 SGHTA, CDR2 FQGTGA. V dropped 4 bases and J dropped 8; count of bases not matched to a gene: 6. The length of the CDR3 is 15 residues. CDR3: CASSSPGQGAYEQFF. Here the CDR3 DNA reads TGTGCCAGCAGCTCCCCGGGACAGGGGGCCTATGAGCAGTTCTTC.

Written as DNA, the CDR3 is TGTGCCAGCAGTCTGCGTGGGCCCTACGAGCAGTACTTC. Its translation is CASSLRGPYEQYF. This chain links TRBV6-5 with TRBJ2-7; D not certain. The CDR3 consists of 13 residues. Germline V CDR1 and CDR2: MNHEY, SVGAGI. V was trimmed by 5 bases and J by 2 bases, leaving 10 bases between them.

The V call is TRBV6-5, the J call TRBJ2-1; 8 bases agree with TRBD2. The junction had 14 bases not matched to a gene; V was cut back by 6 bases and J by 13 bases. Germline CDR1 and CDR2: MNHEY and SVGAGI. The length of the CDR3 is 14 residues. The CDR3 nucleotides are TGTGCCAGCAGGACCGGGACTAGGGACACAGGTCAGTTCTTC. Protein sequence: CASRTGTRDTGQFF.

Only a few counts were recorded for this clone. This rearrangement joins TRBV4-2 to TRBJ1-3; unclear D gene. The germline CDR1 and CDR2 sequences are LGHNA and YNFKEQ. V was cut by 0 bases and J by 1 base, with 13 bases left in between. This CDR3 comprises 17 residues. The CDR3 sequence is CASSQEGNLGSGNTIYF. DNA for the CDR3: TGTGCCAGCAGCCAAGAAGGAAATCTAGGTTCTGGAAACACCATATATTTT.

The chain recombines TRBV6-5 with TRBJ2-7; D gene unclear. The CDR3 has 12 amino acids. CDR1 and CDR2 from the germline V gene are MNHEY and SVGAGI. V gave up 10 bases and J gave up 0 bases, with 10 bases separating them. CDR3 sequence (DNA): TGTGCCACTCTAAGAGGCTCCTACGAGCAGTACTTC. This sequence encodes CATLRGSYEQYF.

This chain connects TRBV10-3 to TRBJ2-7; TRBD2 matches 15 bases. CDR3 size: 19 residues. V lost 4 bases, J lost 0 bases, and 10 bases stayed unmatched. CDR1 is ENHRY and CDR2 is SYGVKD in the germline V gene. CDR3 sequence reads: CAISGPGTSGGSPSYEQYF. CDR3 DNA: TGTGCCATCAGTGGCCCCGGGACTAGCGGGGGGTCCCCCTCCTACGAGCAGTACTTC.

V usage is TRBV28 and J usage is TRBJ1-3; D not certain. This CDR3 is built from 15 residues. The V gene lost 6 bases and the J gene lost 1 base, with 13 bases spanning the gap. Per the germline V gene, CDR1 is MDHEN and CDR2 is SYDVKM. As DNA, the CDR3 is TGTGCCAGCAGCCCCGGGTCCGTATCTGGAAACACCATATATTTT. It yields the protein CASSPGSVSGNTIYF.

This clone has a handful of counts. The identical CDR3 is also encoded by other nucleotide sequences in the sample. The rearrangement joins TRBV19 to TRBJ1-2; the D is unclear. This CDR3 has 12 residues. The V gene's germline CDR1 is LNHDA and CDR2 SQIVND (reference sequence). Trimming removed 2 bases from V and 6 bases from J, with 7 bases in between. CDR3 in DNA: TGTGCCAGTAGTATACGCAGAGATGGCTACACCTTC. Translated, it gives CASSIRRDGYTF.

This clone was recorded once. The rearrangement uses TRBV4-2 and TRBJ1-1, with 10 nucleotides matching TRBD1. This CDR3 is built from 17 residues. V dropped 0 bases and J dropped 6; count of bases not matched to a gene: 10. Germline V gene lookup returns CDR1 LGHNA and CDR2 YNFKEQ. The CDR3 DNA sequence: TGTGCCAGCAGCCAAGAGGTTCGACAGGGGGCTCTCTCTGAAGCTTTCTTT. Residues: CASSQEVRQGALSEAFF.

This clone has only a few counts. The gene calls are TRBV6-1 and TRBJ1-5; D not certain. The germline V gene has CDR1 MNHNS and CDR2 SASEGT. The CDR3 runs 14 residues. V lost 1 base to trimming and J lost 4 bases, with 8 bases between them. The DNA for the CDR3 is TGTGCCAGCAGTGAAGGCGCAGAGAATCAGCCCCAGCATTTT. Encoded protein: CASSEGAENQPQHF.

The chain employs TRBV18 and TRBJ2-1; 13 bases line up with TRBD2. The CDR3 consists of 19 residues. Unmatched junction bases numbered 11, after V lost 0 bases and J lost 6 bases. Germline-derived CDR1 and CDR2 are KGHSH and LQKENI. In nucleotides, the CDR3 is TGTGCCAGCTCACCACCTATGACGAAACTAGCGGGGGGGTTCAATGAGCAGTTCTTC. It encodes CASSPPMTKLAGGFNEQFF.

The chain carries TRBV4-2 and TRBJ2-7; the D gene is possibly TRBD2 (5 bases). In germline, CDR1 is LGHNA, CDR2 YNFKEQ. There are 13 residues in the CDR3. Trimming took 0 bases from V and 13 from J, leaving 16 bases between them. CDR3 sequence reads: CASSQERRKTLYF. The CDR3 region has the DNA TGTGCCAGCAGCCAAGAGAGGAGGAAAACTTTATACTTC.

The sample holds a few counts of this clone. The chain employs TRBV3-1 (or the pseudogene TRBV3-2) and TRBJ1-1, with D uncertain. V lost 5 bases and J 1 base, leaving 11 bases between the germline ends. The germline gives CDR1 LGHDT, CDR2 YNNKEL (reference sequence). The CDR3 loop spans 14 amino acids. CDR3 DNA: TGTGCCAGCAGCACCGAGTTAGAGAACACTGAAGCTTTCTTT. Protein: CASSTELENTEAFF.

As to this clone: At one boundary the junction diverges from the germline segment, which might be a read error. This sequence joins TRBV15 and TRBJ2-1; TRBD1 matches 9 bases. The CDR3 covers 15 residues. Germline-derived CDR1 and CDR2 are LNHNV and YYDKDF (reference sequence). CDR3 amino acids: CATRRDRGERNEQFF. CDR3 in DNA: TGTGCCACCAGGAGAGACAGGGGGGAAAGGAATGAGCAGTTCTTC.

The chain recombines TRBV7-2 with TRBJ1-2; D not certain. The germline CDR1 and CDR2 sequences are SGHTA and FQGNSA. The CDR3 is 15 residues long. Trimming removed 1 base from V and 4 bases from J, with 13 bases in between. CDR3 coding DNA: TGTGCCAGCAGCTTAGGATACACACACATCTATGGCTACACCTTC. This gives the protein CASSLGYTHIYGYTF.

This clone showed up just a few times. Distinct nucleotide sequences in the sample also encode this CDR3. The chain couples TRBV12-3 or TRBV12-4 to TRBJ1-2; D remains ambiguous. Deletions cut 1 base from V and 2 bases from J, with 5 bases between. The CDR3 is made up of 13 amino acids. The CDR3 coding sequence is TGTGCCAGCAGTTTAGGGCAGAACTATGGCTACACCTTC. It codes for CASSLGQNYGYTF.

Details on this clone: Compared with germline, one end of the junction differs, possibly owing to a read error. The J gene is TRBJ2-4, the V gene TRBV5-4, with D unresolved. CDR1 is SGHNT and CDR2 is YYREEE in the germline V gene (reference sequence). CDR3 size: 13 residues. CDR3 residues: CASSLVLAGEEDF. The CDR3 DNA is TGTGCCAGCAGCTTGGTTTTGGCCGGAGAAGAAGACTTC.

The CDR3 protein is CAISEPAGSGDTEAFF. CDR3 bases: TGTGCCATCAGTGAGCCGGCCGGGTCAGGGGACACTGAAGCTTTCTTT. V is TRBV10-3 and J is TRBJ1-1; a weak D match, TRBD1 (6 bases). Germline CDR1 is ENHRY and CDR2 is SYGVKD. Between the trimmed V and J ends, which lost 2 bases and 3 bases, there was a span of 16 bases. The CDR3 totals 16 residues.

CDR3 sequence: CASSLHSQVFGGYTF. CDR3 sequence (DNA): TGTGCCAGCAGTTTACACTCACAGGTTTTCGGTGGCTACACCTTC. The rearrangement links TRBV28 to TRBJ1-2, with a possible D match to TRBD1 (5 bases). From germline, CDR1 is MDHEN and CDR2 SYDVKM. The CDR3 has 15 amino acids. Between the trimmed V and J ends, which lost 2 bases and 7 bases, there was a span of 17 bases.

V is TRBV7-9 and J is TRBJ2-7, with TRBD1 identical over 9 bases. Unmatched junction bases numbered 14, after V lost 5 bases and J lost 3 bases. The CDR3 is 17 residues long. The germline CDR1 and CDR2 sequences are SEHNR and FQNEAQ (reference sequence). CDR3 loop: CASSPKHGDRAFYEQYF. CDR3 DNA sequence: TGTGCCAGCAGCCCGAAACATGGGGACAGGGCTTTCTACGAGCAGTACTTC. Drawing the rest from reference TRBV7-9 and TRBJ2-7, the complete variable domain is DTGVSQNPRHKITKRGQNVTFRCDPISEHNRLYWYRQTLGQGPEFLTYFQNEAQLEKSRLLSDRFSAERPKGSFSTLEIQRTEQGDSAMYLCASSPKHGDRAFYEQYFGPGTRLTVT.

As regards this clone: The sample has other DNA sequences that encode this CDR3 too. The rearrangement joins TRBV7-2 to TRBJ2-2, with D tentatively TRBD2 (6 bases). The CDR3 contains 14 residues. V was trimmed by 0 bases and J by 5 bases, leaving 7 bases between them. CDR1 is SGHTA, CDR2 FQGNSA, per germline. The CDR3: CASSLARGTGELFF. CDR3 DNA: TGTGCCAGCAGCTTAGCCCGGGGGACCGGGGAGCTGTTTTTT.